One and the same sample provided the 14 T cell receptor beta chains below, sequenced in a study of blood T cell repertoires in COVID-19. Sequenced by immunoSEQ multiplex PCR; TCRdb stores in-frame clones only, minus some. The table shows 110,000 to 150,000 clones, with 80% to 85% occurring only once. Sequencing was done on a sample of peripheral blood. The receptors here all came from a human donor in a cohort sampled during active COVID-19.

This clone was detected only a few times. The rearrangement links TRBV5-6 to TRBJ1-6; D might be TRBD1 (6 bases). The V and J ends lost 3 bases and 9 bases respectively, with 22 bases between them. Germline-derived CDR1 and CDR2 are SGHDT and YYEEEE. The CDR3 loop spans 17 amino acids. The CDR3 DNA sequence: TGTGCCAGCAGCTCAAAGCTCCGGGACATTGAAAGTTCACCCCTCCACTTT. Its protein product is CASSSKLRDIESSPLHF. Full variable domain (remainder filled in from reference TRBV5-6 and TRBJ1-6): DAGVTQSPTHLIKTRGQQVTLRCSPKSGHDTVSWYQQALGQGPQFIFQYYEEEERQRGNFPDRFSGHQFPNYSSELNVNALLLGDSALYLCASSSKLRDIESSPLHFGNGTRLTVT.

This chain links TRBV6-6 with TRBJ2-5, with a possible D match to TRBD1 (6 bases). Germline V gene lookup returns CDR1 MNHNY and CDR2 SVGAGI (reference sequence). This CDR3 is 16 amino acids long. V lost 4 bases to trimming and J lost 4 bases, with 19 bases between them. Written as DNA, the CDR3 is TGTGCCAGCAGTTCGCCCCGGACAGCCCCGACAGAGACCCAGTACTTC. Translated, it gives CASSSPRTAPTETQYF.

V gene TRBV2 combines with J gene TRBJ1-4; tentative D call: TRBD1 (6 bases). Deletions cut 6 bases from V and 2 bases from J, with 13 bases between. The CDR3 is 15 amino acids. Germline V gives CDR1 SNHLY, CDR2 FYNNEI. CDR3: CASRDRLGTNEKLFF. CDR3 DNA sequence: TGTGCCAGCAGAGACAGGCTTGGGACTAATGAAAAACTGTTTTTT.

The V call is TRBV11-2, the J call TRBJ2-3, with 9 bases fitting TRBD1. This CDR3 spans 15 amino acids. CDR1 SGHAT and CDR2 FQNNGV come from the germline V gene. Germline trimming cut 3 bases from V and 1 base from J; bases unmatched to any gene: 2. The CDR3 DNA is TGTGCCAGCAGCTTGGGGACAGGGCGCACAGATACGCAGTATTTT. It specifies CASSLGTGRTDTQYF.

J is TRBJ1-1 and V is TRBV18, with 8 positions matching TRBD1. Germline values: CDR1 KGHSH, CDR2 LQKENI. J gave up 1 base and V 3 bases, and 4 bases lay outside the gene matches. The CDR3 runs 15 residues. The CDR3 sequence is CASSPRQGQNTEAFF. The CDR3 bases are TGTGCCAGCTCACCTCGACAGGGGCAGAACACTGAAGCTTTCTTT.

The chain combines TRBV6-5 with TRBJ1-2; D perhaps matches TRBD1 (6 bases). Trimming cost V 4 bases and J 2 bases, with 14 bases left between them. Germline V lookup: CDR1 MNHEY, CDR2 SVGAGI. This CDR3 is 15 amino acids long. Here the CDR3 reads CASSLQGTRNYGYTF. DNA of the CDR3: TGTGCCAGCAGTTTACAGGGAACGAGAAACTATGGCTACACCTTC.

The sample holds a few counts of this clone. The genes are TRBV29-1 and TRBJ1-1; no clear D gene. The CDR3 consists of 12 residues. The V gene's germline CDR1 is SQVTM and CDR2 ANQGSEA. V lost 5 bases and J 1 base, leaving 8 bases between the germline ends. This CDR3 is CSVPNTNTEAFF. As DNA, the CDR3 is TGCAGCGTTCCAAACACGAACACTGAAGCTTTCTTT.

The V and J genes are TRBV12-5 and TRBJ1-6, with no clear D. The germline CDR1 and CDR2 sequences are LGHNT and FRNRAP. V dropped 6 bases and J dropped 4 bases, with 22 bases sitting between them. The CDR3 loop spans 18 amino acids. CDR3 in DNA: TGTGCTAGTGGCCCGTGCGGGATCTGTGTGAGTTATAATTCACCCCTCCACTTT. It yields the protein CASGPCGICVSYNSPLHF.

V and J are TRBV18 and TRBJ2-7; no clear D. CDR1 KGHSH and CDR2 LQKENI come from the germline V gene. V shed 1 base and J shed 0 bases, with 13 bases lying between them. This CDR3 comprises 16 residues. CDR3 in amino acids: CASSPLITYLSYEQYF. The CDR3 bases are TGTGCCAGCTCACCACTCATAACTTACCTCTCCTACGAGCAGTACTTC.

The V gene is TRBV2, the J gene TRBJ1-2; TRBD1 aligns across 9 bases. With V trimmed by 8 bases and J by 8 bases, 6 bases remained unmatched. Per germline, CDR1 SNHLY and CDR2 FYNNEI. The length of the CDR3 is 12 residues. The CDR3 here is CASLGQGRGYTF. CDR3 sequence (DNA): TGTGCCAGCCTGGGACAGGGCAGAGGCTACACCTTC.

The chain employs TRBV20-1 and TRBJ1-6; 8 bases are a match to TRBD1. The V segment lost 3 bases and the J segment 13 bases; nucleotides outside the gene matches: 11. Germline values: CDR1 DFQATT, CDR2 SNEGSKA (reference sequence). CDR3 length: 14 residues. CDR3 in amino acids: CSASARGRVSPLHF. The CDR3 DNA reads as TGCAGTGCTAGTGCCAGGGGGCGCGTTAGTCCCCTCCACTTT.

The rearrangement uses TRBV4-1 and TRBJ1-1; 8 bases match TRBD1. Trimming took 6 bases from V and 5 from J; bases not matched to a gene: 5. CDR1 and CDR2 from the germline V gene are MGHRA and YSYEKL. The CDR3 runs 13 residues. CDR3 region: CASSRNRGTEAFF. CDR3 coding DNA: TGCGCCAGCAGTCGCAACAGGGGGACTGAAGCTTTCTTT.

In its sample, this clone was seen once. The genes are TRBV7-9 and TRBJ2-5; no clear D gene. This CDR3 is built from 14 residues. V was pared by 2 bases and J by 5 bases, with 12 bases between. Germline CDR1 reads SEHNR; CDR2 reads FQNEAQ (reference sequence). CDR3 nucleotide sequence: TGTGCCAGCAGCTTACGACTGGCTGCGGAGACCCAGTACTTC. It yields the protein CASSLRLAAETQYF.

This clone appeared once. This chain joins TRBV5-1 and TRBJ2-4; 11 positions match TRBD1. In germline, CDR1 is SGHRS, CDR2 YFSETQ. The ends lost 4 bases at V and 8 bases at J; junction bases unmatched: 14. There are 17 residues in the CDR3. CDR3 sequence reads: CASSLKRVGQGGDIQYF. The DNA for the CDR3 is TGCGCCAGCAGCCTGAAGCGGGTGGGACAGGGGGGAGACATTCAGTACTTC.